The present T cell receptor (beta chain) was sequenced within a study of Graves' ophthalmopathy and Graves' hyperthyroidism. Amplification from RNA transcripts yielded the TCR beta CDR3 regions. First-round RT-PCR with HTBI primers preceded a second-round multiplex PCR. Via MiXCR, TCRdb re-called the multiplex PCR reads, giving one row per CDR3 protein. The sample consists of about 380,000 distinct CDR3 sequences, roughly 15% of them appearing once. This clonotype showed up many times. This CDR3 has 14 amino acids. Trimming took 6 bases from V and 2 from J; bases not matched to a gene: 5. This rearrangement joins TRBV12-3 or TRBV12-4 to TRBJ2-7; 9 bases map to TRBD2. The source is a woman under 30 with stable Graves' hyperthyroidism. Material for sequencing was peripheral blood. The CDR3 DNA reads as TGTGCCAGCAGCTTACTAGCGGGTCCCTACGAGCAGTACTTC. Encoded protein: CASSLLAGPYEQYF.